A selection of T cell receptor beta chains follows, all from one sample in a study of response to subunit inactivated influenza vaccine. Using its own MiXCR run on the RT-PCR reads, TCRdb lists one record per CDR3 protein. The sample contains hundreds of thousands of distinct CDR3 sequences, more than 15% of which appear only once. The sequencing here drew on PBMCs from blood, taken 11 to 12 days after vaccination. The receptors come from a middle-aged man who received an inactivated influenza vaccine. Both conserved end residues are part of each CDR3. The D gene is left open where the match is weak. Clone sizes are given selectively: once, few, many, or a class where the clone is expanded.

>TRBD1|TRBJ1-2|TRBV5-1|few
TGCGCCAGCAGCTTGGCCACAGGGGGAAACTATGGCTACACCTTC
CASSLATGGNYGYTF
>.|TRBJ2-2|TRBV4-3|.
TGCGCCAGCAGCCAAGGGGAGGGGGGGCCGTTAACCGGGGAGCTGTTTTTT
CASSQGEGGPLTGELFF
>TRBD1|TRBJ2-7|TRBV4-1|many
TGCGCCAGCAGCCAAGGACAGGGGAACTACGAGCAGTACTTC
CASSQGQGNYEQYF
>.|TRBJ1-2|TRBV10-3|.
TGTGCCATCAGTGTCGGACCTAACTATGGCTACACCTTC
CAISVGPNYGYTF
>.|TRBJ2-2|TRBV5-1|.
TGCGCCAGCGGAGGGCAGGGAGTGACCGGGGAGCTGTTTTTT
CASGGQGVTGELFF
>TRBD1|TRBJ2-3|TRBV29-1|.
TGCAGCGCCCGGACAGGGCCTTTCCCCACGCAGTATTTT
CSARTGPFPTQYF
>.|TRBJ2-7|TRBV5-1|few
TGCGCCAGCAGCTTGGACAGGGTGATCGGCGAGCAGTACTTC
CASSLDRVIGEQYF
>.|TRBJ2-7|TRBV30|few
TGTGCCTGGAGTGAATACACTGAGCAGTACTTC
CAWSEYTEQYF
>.|TRBJ1-1|TRBV7-9|.
TGTGCCAGCAGCTTAGATGACAGCATTGAAGCTTTCTTT
CASSLDDSIEAFF
>.|TRBJ2-2|TRBV28|.
TGTGCCAGCAGTGAACCACGCAGAGTTGTAACAGGGAGTGACACCGGGGAGCTGTTTTTT
CASSEPRRVVTGSDTGELFF
>.|TRBJ1-2|TRBV28|.
TGTGCCAGCAGTTTGGGGTCACAGCCCTATGGCTACACCTTC
CASSLGSQPYGYTF
>.|TRBJ2-5|TRBV6-2/TRBV6-3|many
TGTGCCAGCAGTTCTCAGGGAGTTCAAGAGACCCAGTACTTC
CASSSQGVQETQYF
>TRBD1|TRBJ2-2|TRBV11-2|many
TGTGCCAGCAGCTTAGATCGCCGGACAGGGAACACCGGGGAGCTGTTTTTT
CASSLDRRTGNTGELFF
>.|TRBJ1-4|TRBV4-2|few
TGTGCCAGCAGCCAAGATGTGGGGACCCGTAATGAAAAACTGTTTTTT
CASSQDVGTRNEKLFF
>TRBD2|TRBJ2-1|TRBV7-9|.
TGTGCCAGCAGCGACATGGGACTAGCGGGAGGGGGGGTGCAGTTCTTC
CASSDMGLAGGGVQFF
>TRBD1|TRBJ1-1|TRBV4-3|few
TGCGCCAGCAGCCAAGCGGAGAGGACAGGGATGACTTTCTTT
CASSQAERTGMTFF
>TRBD1|TRBJ2-1|TRBV29-1|few
TGCAGCGCCTTGGGACAGAGATCTTACAATGAGCAGTTCTTC
CSALGQRSYNEQFF
>.|TRBJ2-3|TRBV20-1|few
TGCAGTGCTAGATCTGACTACCCAGATACGCAGTATTTT
CSARSDYPDTQYF
>.|TRBJ1-4|TRBV18|few
TGTGCCAGCTCACCATCTCTCTCTCAGGAGGCTTTAGGAAAACTGTTTTTT
CASSPSLSQEALGKLFF
>.|TRBJ2-6|TRBV14|.
TGTGCCAGCAGCCATGGTGCCCGGGGCAGCACGTTTGTTGGGGCCAACGTCCTGACTTTC
CASSHGARGSTFVGANVLTF
>.|TRBJ1-5|TRBV20-1|few
TGCAGTGCGAGCCCGCTCTTAACAAATCAGCCCCAGCATTTT
CSASPLLTNQPQHF
>.|TRBJ1-3|TRBV5-1|many
TGCGCCAGCAGCTTGAGGGGGAGCTCTGGAAACACCATATATTTT
CASSLRGSSGNTIYF
>TRBD2|TRBJ2-3|TRBV3-1|.
TGTGCCAGCAGCCAAGATGGGGGACTAGCGGGGACTACGCAGTATTTT
CASSQDGGLAGTTQYF
>TRBD2|TRBJ2-3|TRBV5-8|.
TGTGCCAGCAGCTTGGGTTCCAGCGGGACCACAGATACGCAGTATTTT
CASSLGSSGTTDTQYF
>TRBD1|TRBJ2-5|TRBV28|few
TGTGCCAGCAGTTTTCGAGGACAGGGGGAAGAGACCCAGTACTTC
CASSFRGQGEETQYF
>.|TRBJ2-7|TRBV12-3/TRBV12-4|few
TGTGCCACCCTGGGTGCCGAGCAGTACTTC
CATLGAEQYF
>.|TRBJ2-1|TRBV30|.
TGTGCCTGGAACTATGGGCACTACAATGAGCAGTTCTTC
CAWNYGHYNEQFF
>.|TRBJ2-1|TRBV29-1|.
TGCAGCGTTGAAGATACAGGGAACCTCTACAATGAGCAGTTCTTC
CSVEDTGNLYNEQFF
>TRBD2|TRBJ2-5|TRBV12-3/TRBV12-4|.
TGTGCCAGCCGATCAGGGACTAGCGGGAGAAGAACGGAGACCCAGTACTTC
CASRSGTSGRRTETQYF
>.|TRBJ2-7|TRBV7-2|few
TGTGCCAGCAGCTTAGTTGGCGTCGTACTTCCGCCCAAGCAGTACTTC
CASSLVGVVLPPKQYF
>.|TRBJ2-1|TRBV29-1|many
TGCAGCGTTGCAGCGGTCCGCGGGAATGAGCAGTTCTTC
CSVAAVRGNEQFF
>.|TRBJ2-1|TRBV11-1|.
TGTGCCAGCATCTACACACCTAATTATGGTGGATGGCGGAGCTCCTACAATGAGCAGTTCTTC
CASIYTPNYGGWRSSYNEQFF
>TRBD2|TRBJ2-1|TRBV10-3|many
TGTGCCATCATGGGGAGCGGGACTTCCTACAATGAGCAGTTCTTC
CAIMGSGTSYNEQFF
>TRBD2|TRBJ2-7|TRBV2|few
TGTGCCAGCAGTGCTAGCGGGACCCGAGTCTCCTACGAGCAGTACTTC
CASSASGTRVSYEQYF
>TRBD2|TRBJ2-5|TRBV9|.
TGTGCCAGCAGCGCCGGACTAGCGGCACAAGAGACCCAGTACTTC
CASSAGLAAQETQYF
>.|TRBJ2-1|TRBV4-3|few
TGCGCCAGCAGCCAAGGGCCCTCTGGAAGTGAGCAGTTCTTC
CASSQGPSGSEQFF
>.|TRBJ2-1|TRBV7-3|.
TGTGCCAGCAGCTTAAGTCTAGCGTCCTACAATGAGCAGTTCTTC
CASSLSLASYNEQFF
>TRBD1|TRBJ2-7|TRBV5-6|.
TGTGCCAGCAGGAGTTTACCCGGGACAGGGGGGCGGGAGCAGTACTTC
CASRSLPGTGGREQYF
>.|TRBJ2-5|TRBV6-1|.
TGTGCCAGCAGTGCGTCTCGGGAGACCCAGTACTTC
CASSASRETQYF
>TRBD2|TRBJ2-1|TRBV4-3|few
TGCGCCAGCAGCCAAGAGGGACTAGCAGGCTCCTACAATGAGCAGTTCTTC
CASSQEGLAGSYNEQFF
>.|TRBJ2-1|TRBV11-2|.
TGTGCCAGCAGCTTAGTCAGACGGACCACTCCTACCTACAATGAGCAGTTCTTC
CASSLVRRTTPTYNEQFF
>TRBD1|TRBJ2-2|TRBV28|.
TGTGCCAGCAGCTCCGAAGACAGGGAAAGGACCGGGGAGCTGTTTTTT
CASSSEDRERTGELFF
>.|TRBJ2-7|TRBV30|many
TGTGCCTGGACCCGAGTAGGGGCGTGGGAGCAGTACTTC
CAWTRVGAWEQYF
>.|TRBJ1-1|TRBV12-3/TRBV12-4|few
TGTGCCAGCATCCTCTGGAACACTGAAGCTTTCTTT
CASILWNTEAFF
>.|TRBJ2-2|TRBV7-2|many
TGTGCCAGCAGCTTACAAGTAGGCACCGGGGAGCTGTTTTTT
CASSLQVGTGELFF
>.|TRBJ1-5|TRBV20-1|.
TGCAGTGTCCCGACAGGCTATAGCAATCAGCCCCAGCATTTT
CSVPTGYSNQPQHF
>.|TRBJ2-7|TRBV7-8|.
TGTGCCAGCAGCTTAGTTGGGCAGCCAGTCTACGAGCAGTACTTC
CASSLVGQPVYEQYF
>TRBD2|TRBJ2-3|TRBV12-3/TRBV12-4|.
TGTGCCAGCAGTTTAAGGGGAGGGGACCTGGATTTT
CASSLRGGDLDF
>.|TRBJ1-2|TRBV12-3/TRBV12-4|few
TGTGCCAGCAGCCGGTCCGGGACATCGTTCTATGGCTACACCTTC
CASSRSGTSFYGYTF
>TRBD2|TRBJ2-3|TRBV7-8|.
TGTGCCAGCAGTTATGTGATAGCGGGGGGGCAAGATACGCAGTATTTT
CASSYVIAGGQDTQYF
>TRBD2|TRBJ2-7|TRBV29-1|few
TGCAGCGCCTTTTTCACTAGCGGGGGCTACGAGCAGTACTTC
CSAFFTSGGYEQYF
>.|TRBJ2-4|TRBV20-1|many
TGCAGTGGGACAGCAGTAGCCAAAAACATTCAGTACTTC
CSGTAVAKNIQYF
>TRBD1|TRBJ2-7|TRBV4-2|many
TGTGCCAGCAGCCAGAACCGGTTGGGACAGGGTATGTACGAGCAGTACTTC
CASSQNRLGQGMYEQYF
>.|TRBJ2-3|TRBV29-1|few
TGCAGCGTTGAGGTCCTAGCGTCTTACACAGATACGCAGTATTTT
CSVEVLASYTDTQYF
>.|TRBJ1-2|TRBV25-1|once
TGTGCCAGCGGGGACCAGCCCAGGGGTGGTGGCTACACCTTC
CASGDQPRGGGYTF
>TRBD1|TRBJ2-1|TRBV9|few
TGTGCCAGCAGCCCGGGACAGGGAGTAGAAACTGAGCAGTTCTTC
CASSPGQGVETEQFF
>.|TRBJ2-5|TRBV7-8|few
TGTGCCAGCAGGGGGAGTGAGACCCAGTACTTC
CASRGSETQYF